Below are 13 T cell receptor beta chains sequenced from a single sample in a study of blood T cell repertoires in COVID-19. Sequencing was performed with immunoSEQ multiplex PCR; in TCRdb, only in-frame clones are kept and a portion is missing. The sample has 100,000 to 150,000 clones, 75% to 90% seen once; the top ten hold around 3.3%. Sequenced sample: peripheral blood. Source of these receptors: an elderly woman with COVID-19, enrolled during active disease.

The chain uses TRBV5-4 and TRBJ2-1; a weak D match, TRBD2 (5 bases). Trimming removed 1 base from V and 1 base from J, with 9 bases in between. Germline CDR1 and CDR2: SGHNT and YYREEE (reference sequence). This CDR3 is 15 amino acids long. The CDR3 region has the DNA TGTGCCAGCAGCTTGTCGGGAAAGTCCTACAATGAGCAGTTCTTC. Translation gives CASSLSGKSYNEQFF.

Remarks on this clone: Other nucleotide sequences in the sample specify the same CDR3. The gene calls are TRBV24-1 and TRBJ1-2; TRBD1 aligns across 8 bases. CDR3 length equals 13 residues. V lost 4 bases and J lost 7; bases outside the gene matches: 4. Germline V lookup: CDR1 KGHDR, CDR2 SFDVKD. The CDR3 region is CATSERQGSGYTF. Here the CDR3 DNA reads TGTGCCACCAGTGAGCGACAGGGGTCTGGCTACACCTTC.

This clone was found a few times. The J gene is TRBJ2-5, the V gene TRBV20-1, with D perhaps matching TRBD2 (6 bases). This CDR3 has 13 residues. V lost 3 bases and J lost 5, with 13 bases in between. CDR1 and CDR2 from the germline V gene are DFQATT and SNEGSKA (reference sequence). The CDR3 is CSASGPSVETQYF. The CDR3 nucleotides are TGCAGTGCTAGTGGTCCTAGCGTGGAGACCCAGTACTTC.

This clone was counted only a few times. This chain uses TRBV2 with TRBJ2-3; 10 nucleotides align to TRBD1. The ends lost 8 bases at V and 2 bases at J; junction bases unmatched: 7. CDR3 size: 15 residues. CDR1 SNHLY and CDR2 FYNNEI come from the germline V gene. CDR3 protein: CASRLDRGNTDTQYF. In DNA, the CDR3 is TGTGCCAGCCGTTTGGACAGGGGGAACACAGATACGCAGTATTTT. The whole variable domain, filled in from reference TRBV2 and TRBJ2-3, reads EPEVTQTPSHQVTQMGQEVILRCVPISNHLYFYWYRQILGQKVEFLVSFYNNEISEKSEIFDDQFSVERPDGSNFTLKIRSTKLEDSAMYFCASRLDRGNTDTQYFGPGTRLTVL.

This sequence joins TRBV6-6 and TRBJ2-7, with D perhaps TRBD2 (5 bases). V was shortened by 2 bases and J by 4 bases, with 9 bases between the two germline ends. CDR3 size: 13 residues. Germline lookup yields CDR1 MNHNY and CDR2 SVGAGI (reference sequence). In nucleotides, the CDR3 is TGTGCCAGCAGTTACGGCCTAGCTTACGAGCAGTACTTC. Encoded protein: CASSYGLAYEQYF.

The J gene is TRBJ1-6, the V gene TRBV7-3, with D possibly being TRBD1 (5 bases). Looked up from germline, CDR1 is SGHTA and CDR2 is FQGTGA. The CDR3 sequence is 15 residues long. Between the trimmed V and J ends, which lost 2 bases and 10 bases, there was a span of 15 bases. This CDR3 is CASSLGGAEVSPLHF. The CDR3, as DNA: TGTGCCAGCAGCTTAGGCGGGGCGGAAGTCTCACCCCTCCACTTT.

The gene calls are TRBV18 and TRBJ1-1; TRBD1 agrees at 8 bases. This CDR3 is 14 amino acids long. The trim removed 3 bases at V and 4 bases at J, leaving 4 bases unmatched. Germline values: CDR1 KGHSH, CDR2 LQKENI. The CDR3 loop is CASSPQGASTEAFF. CDR3 nucleotide sequence: TGTGCCAGCTCACCCCAGGGGGCAAGCACTGAAGCTTTCTTT.

J is TRBJ1-1 and V is TRBV7-3, with a tentative D call TRBD1 (6 bases). The CDR3 runs to 14 residues. V was pared by 6 bases and J by 0 bases, with 11 bases between. From germline, CDR1 is SGHTA and CDR2 FQGTGA. For the CDR3, the DNA is TGTGCCAGCAGTGAGCAGGGGATGAACACTGAAGCTTTCTTT. Translating it yields CASSEQGMNTEAFF.

The V call is TRBV19, the J call TRBJ2-5, with a possible D match to TRBD1 (5 bases). The CDR3 is 17 amino acids. Trimming took off 6 bases at V and 2 bases at J, with 22 bases between the two ends. Germline V gene lookup returns CDR1 LNHDA and CDR2 SQIVND (reference sequence). The CDR3 region is CASSQPFSGMYQETQYF. CDR3 DNA sequence: TGTGCCAGTAGCCAACCCTTCTCAGGGATGTATCAAGAGACCCAGTACTTC.

The V gene is TRBV18, the J gene TRBJ2-7, with 7 bases lining up with TRBD1. Trimming removed 2 bases from V and 4 bases from J; junction bases left unmatched: 5. CDR1 KGHSH and CDR2 LQKENI come from the germline V gene. This CDR3 contains 14 residues. The CDR3 here is CASSPGGRGYEQYF. In DNA, the CDR3 is TGTGCCAGCTCACCAGGGGGCAGGGGGTACGAGCAGTACTTC.

This rearrangement joins TRBV6-2 or TRBV6-3 to TRBJ2-3; D perhaps matches TRBD2 (5 bases). Per the germline V gene, CDR1 is MNHEY and CDR2 is SVGEGT. The V end was cut by 2 bases, the J end by 6 bases, with 21 bases between. The CDR3 sequence is 17 residues long. CDR3: CASSYGRVLFVADTQYF. As DNA, the CDR3 is TGTGCCAGCAGTTACGGGCGGGTACTTTTCGTTGCGGATACGCAGTATTTT.

The V call is TRBV2, the J call TRBJ2-7; 7 positions agree with TRBD1. There are 13 residues in the CDR3. The ends lost 5 bases at V and 7 bases at J; junction bases unmatched: 8. The germline V gene encodes CDR1 SNHLY and CDR2 FYNNEI. For the CDR3, the DNA is TGTGCCAGCAGTTCAGACAGGGTGAGGGAGCAGTACTTC. This codes for CASSSDRVREQYF.

This clone was observed once. V gene TRBV7-9 combines with J gene TRBJ2-7, with D perhaps matching TRBD2 (5 bases). Between the trimmed V and J ends, which lost 5 bases and 2 bases, there was a span of 16 bases. Germline CDR1 and CDR2: SEHNR and FQNEAQ (reference sequence). The CDR3 runs 15 residues. CDR3 DNA: TGTGCCAGCAGCCCACAACTAAGCGGCCCCTACGAGCAGTACTTC. This sequence encodes CASSPQLSGPYEQYF.